This is a list of T cell receptor beta chains from one sample in a study of cytomegalovirus exposure and HLA in healthy donors. The repertoire was sequenced with immunoSEQ multiplex PCR; TCRdb's copy has only in-frame clones and lacks some. The sample consists of about 150,000 clones, 80% of them appearing once. The source material was PBMCs. These receptors all stem from a woman between 35 and 50 years old in good health and CMV-seropositive. Each CDR3 is given with its conserved first and last residue. A D gene is named only where the DNA matches it firmly. Rows give clone size only sometimes, using once, few, many, or a class for an expanded clone.

NA	TRBV29-1	TRBJ2-1	TRBD2	TGCAGCGTTGAAGGGCTTAGCGGGAAGAGAGATGAGCAGTTCTTC	CSVEGLSGKRDEQFF
few	TRBV5-1	TRBJ2-1	TRBD1	TGCGCCAGCAGCTTGGTAGGGGGCAGCTCCTACAATGAGCAGTTCTTC	CASSLVGGSSYNEQFF
few	TRBV6-5	TRBJ1-2	NA	TGTGCCAGCAGTTACGGGGCAGGGGCTGGCTACACCTTC	CASSYGAGAGYTF
NA	TRBV6-1	TRBJ2-3	TRBD1	TGTGCCAGCAGTGAAGCGCCTCGGACAGGGGTGGGAGGCACAGATACGCAGTATTTT	CASSEAPRTGVGGTDTQYF
NA	TRBV14	TRBJ2-3	TRBD2	TGTGCCAGCAGCCTACGACTAGCAAGCACAGATACGCAGTATTTT	CASSLRLASTDTQYF
NA	TRBV9	TRBJ2-3	NA	TGTGCCAGCAGCGTAGTGGGGGCTCAGAGCACAGATACGCAGTATTTT	CASSVVGAQSTDTQYF
NA	TRBV6-5	TRBJ2-5	NA	TGTGCCAGCAGTTACTCTGGAGGGATGGGCCAAGAGACCCAGTACTTC	CASSYSGGMGQETQYF
NA	TRBV28	TRBJ2-5	TRBD2	TGTGCCAGCAGTTTTAGGGCTAGCGGGAGTCGGGAGACCCAGTACTTC	CASSFRASGSRETQYF
NA	TRBV30	TRBJ1-4	TRBD1	TGTGCCTGGAGTGAGAAACAGGGGATTGAAAAACTGTTTTTT	CAWSEKQGIEKLFF
NA	TRBV5-1	TRBJ2-7	NA	TGCGCCAGCAGCTTGATAGGGGGATACGAGCAGTACTTC	CASSLIGGYEQYF
NA	TRBV5-4	TRBJ1-2	NA	TGTGCCAGCAGCTCGGGGGGGCCGATATTCGGCTACACCTTC	CASSSGGPIFGYTF
NA	TRBV5-1	TRBJ2-5	TRBD1	TGCGCCAGCATCGAGACAGGGGGTCGAGAGACCCAGTACTTC	CASIETGGRETQYF
once	TRBV7-9	TRBJ2-7	TRBD2	TGTGCCAGCAGCAAAGGGGCTAGCGGAAGCTCCTACGAGCAGTACTTC	CASSKGASGSSYEQYF
NA	TRBV9	TRBJ2-7	TRBD2	TGTGCCAGCAGCGTAAGCTACGGGAGGGGATACGAGCAGTACTTC	CASSVSYGRGYEQYF
NA	TRBV5-1	TRBJ2-1	NA	TGCGCCAGCAGCTTGGATAGCGCGAGTGAGCAGTTCTTC	CASSLDSASEQFF
NA	TRBV10-2	TRBJ2-1	NA	TGCGCCAGCGTAACGGGGAATGAGCAGTTCTTC	CASVTGNEQFF
NA	TRBV30	TRBJ2-5	NA	TGTGCCTGGAGTGCTCTCGGGGGGACCCAGTACTTC	CAWSALGGTQYF
NA	TRBV5-1	TRBJ2-7	NA	TGCGCCAGCAGCTTGGGGACGGGGCAGGGGCGCGAGCAGTACTTC	CASSLGTGQGREQYF
NA	TRBV7-9	TRBJ1-5	TRBD1	TGTGCCAGCAGCTTAGGGACAGGGCTCAATCAGCCCCAGCATTTT	CASSLGTGLNQPQHF
NA	TRBV28	TRBJ1-5	TRBD1	TGTGCCAGCAGTTTAGCGGACAGGTACCAGCCCCAGCATTTT	CASSLADRYQPQHF
NA	TRBV6-6	TRBJ1-2	TRBD1	TGTGCCAGCAGCAGGAGACAGGGGAACTATGGCTACACCTTC	CASSRRQGNYGYTF
NA	TRBV20-1	TRBJ2-7	NA	TGCAGTGCCGAGGGGGGGAACGAGCAGTACTTC	CSAEGGNEQYF
NA	TRBV6-1	TRBJ2-7	TRBD1	TGTGCCAGCAGTGAAGCGTTAACAGGGGCCTTCGAGCAGTACTTC	CASSEALTGAFEQYF
once	TRBV7-3	TRBJ1-2	TRBD1	TGTGCCAGCAGCTTCAAAACCCCAGGGGGCGCGAGGTATGGCTACACCTTC	CASSFKTPGGARYGYTF
NA	TRBV30	TRBJ1-2	TRBD1	TGTGCCTGGAGCGACACCGGGACAGACTATGGCTACACCTTC	CAWSDTGTDYGYTF
NA	TRBV6-5	TRBJ2-7	NA	TGTGCCAGCAGTTACTCGTACGGCGGCTCCTACGAGCAGTACTTC	CASSYSYGGSYEQYF
NA	TRBV29-1	TRBJ1-2	NA	TGCAGCGTTGGCCACAGGGTCAGAGACTATGGCTACACCTTC	CSVGHRVRDYGYTF
NA	TRBV2	TRBJ1-1	TRBD1	TGTGCCAGCAGTAAAGACAGGGGGAACACTGAAGCTTTCTTT	CASSKDRGNTEAFF
NA	TRBV7-8	TRBJ2-3	TRBD2	TGTGCCAGCAGGCAACGACCGGGACTAGATTCAGATACGCAGTATTTT	CASRQRPGLDSDTQYF
NA	TRBV6-1	TRBJ2-1	TRBD2	TGTGCCAGCAGTGAAAGGGCTAGCGGGTACTACAATGAGCAGTTCTTC	CASSERASGYYNEQFF
once	TRBV5-4	TRBJ2-3	TRBD2	TGTGCCAGCAGCTTGCGGACTAGCGGGAGTTCAGATACGCAGTATTTT	CASSLRTSGSSDTQYF
NA	TRBV18	TRBJ2-7	NA	TGTGCCAGCTCAACGAGAGCGTACGAGCAGTACTTC	CASSTRAYEQYF
NA	TRBV30	TRBJ2-1	NA	TGTGCCCTCACCGGGGATTCCTACAATGAGCAGTTCTTC	CALTGDSYNEQFF
NA	TRBV28	TRBJ2-7	TRBD1	TGTGCCAGCAGTGCTTGGACAGGGGGTAGCTACGAGCAGTACTTC	CASSAWTGGSYEQYF
NA	TRBV5-6	TRBJ2-2	TRBD1	TGTGCCAGCAGCTTAAGGAGGACAGGGACGAACGGGGAGCTGTTTTTT	CASSLRRTGTNGELFF
few	TRBV5-1	TRBJ1-1	NA	TGCGCCAGCAGCTTGGCCGTGAACACTGAAGCTTTCTTT	CASSLAVNTEAFF
NA	TRBV6-5	TRBJ1-1	NA	TGTGCCAGCAGTCAGGGTAACACTGAAGCTTTCTTT	CASSQGNTEAFF
NA	TRBV7-9	TRBJ1-1	NA	TGTGCCAGCAGCTTCGAGGGATGGAACACTGAAGCTTTCTTT	CASSFEGWNTEAFF
NA	TRBV29-1	TRBJ2-2	TRBD1	TGCAGCGTTCGACAGGGGGCTGACACCGGGGAGCTGTTTTTT	CSVRQGADTGELFF
NA	TRBV5-6	TRBJ1-1	NA	TGTGCCAGCAGCGTCCGCCAGGGGCCTTGGGGGACTGAAGCTTTCTTT	CASSVRQGPWGTEAFF
NA	TRBV4-1	TRBJ2-5	NA	TGCGCCAGCAGCCAAGATCGACCTGGGGGGGAGACCCAGTACTTC	CASSQDRPGGETQYF
once	TRBV13	TRBJ2-5	TRBD2	TGTGCCAGCAGCCTCCGAGGACTAGCGGGAACCCAAGAGACCCAGTACTTC	CASSLRGLAGTQETQYF
NA	TRBV28	TRBJ2-3	NA	TGTGCCAGCAGTTTAGATCAGGGAAGCACAGATACGCAGTATTTT	CASSLDQGSTDTQYF
NA	TRBV28	TRBJ2-1	TRBD2	TGTGCCAGCGGGGTAGCGGGAGAGTATGAGCAGTTCTTC	CASGVAGEYEQFF
NA	TRBV15	TRBJ2-5	TRBD1	TGTGCCACAGGGACAGGGGAAGAGACCCAGTACTTC	CATGTGEETQYF
NA	TRBV11-3	TRBJ1-1	TRBD1	TGTGCCAGCAGGTACAGGGGAGGAATCACTGAAGCTTTCTTT	CASRYRGGITEAFF
NA	TRBV29-1	TRBJ2-1	NA	TGCAGCGTTGACCAGACTAGTAAGGCCATGAATGAGCAGTTCTTC	CSVDQTSKAMNEQFF
NA	TRBV30	TRBJ2-3	TRBD2	TGTGCCTGGAGCCCTAGTAGCGGGAGGGCACCAGATACGCAGTATTTT	CAWSPSSGRAPDTQYF
NA	TRBV5-8	TRBJ1-1	NA	TGTGCCGGCAGCTCCCAGGGGACCTTGAACACTGAAGCTTTCTTT	CAGSSQGTLNTEAFF
NA	TRBV5-6	TRBJ2-7	TRBD1	TGTGCCAGCAGCTTGGGACAGGGTAGGAACGAGCAGTACTTC	CASSLGQGRNEQYF
NA	TRBV18	TRBJ1-2	TRBD1	TGTGCCAGCTCACCACCGGCCCAGGACAGGGTGAGCTATGGCTACACCTTC	CASSPPAQDRVSYGYTF
NA	TRBV28	TRBJ1-1	TRBD1	TGTGCCAGCAGGTTTGACAGGGGGCTGGGTACTGAAGCTTTCTTT	CASRFDRGLGTEAFF
NA	TRBV25-1	TRBJ2-7	NA	TGTGCCAGCAGTGAATTGCGAGGGAATGAGCAGTACTTC	CASSELRGNEQYF
NA	TRBV30	TRBJ2-7	NA	TGTGCCTGGAGGGGGCGGGGTAGCTCCTACGAGCAGTACTTC	CAWRGRGSSYEQYF
NA	TRBV7-3	TRBJ2-3	TRBD2	TGTGCCAGCAGCCAACTAGCGGGAGGATTATCAGATACGCAGTATTTT	CASSQLAGGLSDTQYF
many	TRBV19	TRBJ2-7	TRBD1	TGTGCCAGTAGGGACAGGAGGAGCTCCTACGAGCAGTACTTC	CASRDRRSSYEQYF
NA	TRBV29-1	TRBJ1-2	NA	TGCAGCGTTGGGGGGGGGCTGGGTTTTGGCTACACCTTC	CSVGGGLGFGYTF